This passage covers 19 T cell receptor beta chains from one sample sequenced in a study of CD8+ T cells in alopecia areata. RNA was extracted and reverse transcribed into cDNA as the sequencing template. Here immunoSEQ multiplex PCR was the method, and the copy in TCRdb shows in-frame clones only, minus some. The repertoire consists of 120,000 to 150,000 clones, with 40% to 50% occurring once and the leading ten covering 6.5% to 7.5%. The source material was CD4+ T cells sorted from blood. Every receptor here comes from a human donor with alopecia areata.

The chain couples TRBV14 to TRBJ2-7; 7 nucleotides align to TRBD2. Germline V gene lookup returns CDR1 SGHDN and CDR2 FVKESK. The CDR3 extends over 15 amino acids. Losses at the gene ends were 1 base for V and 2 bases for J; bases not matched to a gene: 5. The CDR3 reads CASSQGVGGTYEQYF. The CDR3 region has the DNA TGTGCCAGCAGCCAAGGGGTGGGAGGGACCTACGAGCAGTACTTC.

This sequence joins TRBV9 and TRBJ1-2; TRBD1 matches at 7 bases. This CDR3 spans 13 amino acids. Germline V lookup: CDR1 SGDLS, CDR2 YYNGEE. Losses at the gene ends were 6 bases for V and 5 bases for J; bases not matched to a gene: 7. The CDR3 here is CASTGGTAYGYTF. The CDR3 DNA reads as TGTGCCAGCACCGGCGGGACAGCTTATGGCTACACCTTC.

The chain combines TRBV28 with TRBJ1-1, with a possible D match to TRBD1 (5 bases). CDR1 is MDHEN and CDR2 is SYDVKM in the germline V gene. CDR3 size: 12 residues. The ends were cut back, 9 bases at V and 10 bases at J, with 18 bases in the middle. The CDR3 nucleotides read TGTGCCAGTCAATCCCTGGGGGTTCCAGCTTTCTTT. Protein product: CASQSLGVPAFF.

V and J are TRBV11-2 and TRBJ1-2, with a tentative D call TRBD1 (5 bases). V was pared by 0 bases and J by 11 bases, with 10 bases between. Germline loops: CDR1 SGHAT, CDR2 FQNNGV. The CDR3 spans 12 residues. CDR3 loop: CASSLDRGGYTF. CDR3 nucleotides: TGTGCCAGCAGCTTAGATAGGGGCGGATACACCTTC.

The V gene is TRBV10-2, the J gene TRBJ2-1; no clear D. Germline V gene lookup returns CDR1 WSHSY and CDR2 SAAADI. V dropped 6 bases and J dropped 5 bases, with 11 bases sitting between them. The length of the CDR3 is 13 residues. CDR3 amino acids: CASRVQGHNEQFF. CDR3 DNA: TGCGCCAGCAGGGTTCAAGGACACAATGAGCAGTTCTTC.

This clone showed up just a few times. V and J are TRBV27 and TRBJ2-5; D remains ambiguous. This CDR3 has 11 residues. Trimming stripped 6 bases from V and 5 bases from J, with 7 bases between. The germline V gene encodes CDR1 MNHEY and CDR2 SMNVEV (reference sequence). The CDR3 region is CASSHAETQYF. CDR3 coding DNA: TGTGCCAGCAGCCATGCGGAGACCCAGTACTTC.

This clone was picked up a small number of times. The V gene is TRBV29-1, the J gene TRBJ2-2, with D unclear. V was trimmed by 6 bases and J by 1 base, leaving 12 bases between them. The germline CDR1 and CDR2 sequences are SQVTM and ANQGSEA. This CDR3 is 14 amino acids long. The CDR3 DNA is TGCAGCGTAGCACAAAGGGTGAACACCGGGGAGCTGTTTTTT. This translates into CSVAQRVNTGELFF.

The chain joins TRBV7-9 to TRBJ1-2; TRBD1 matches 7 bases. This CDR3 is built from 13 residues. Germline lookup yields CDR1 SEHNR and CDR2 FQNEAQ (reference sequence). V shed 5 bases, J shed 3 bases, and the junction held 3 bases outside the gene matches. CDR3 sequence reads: CASSPGQYYGYTF. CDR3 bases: TGTGCCAGCAGCCCGGGACAGTACTATGGCTACACCTTC.

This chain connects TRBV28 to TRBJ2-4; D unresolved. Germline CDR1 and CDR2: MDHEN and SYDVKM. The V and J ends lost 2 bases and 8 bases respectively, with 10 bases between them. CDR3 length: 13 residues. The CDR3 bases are TGTGCCAGCAGTTTAGACATTGCTCACATTCAGTACTTC. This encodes CASSLDIAHIQYF.

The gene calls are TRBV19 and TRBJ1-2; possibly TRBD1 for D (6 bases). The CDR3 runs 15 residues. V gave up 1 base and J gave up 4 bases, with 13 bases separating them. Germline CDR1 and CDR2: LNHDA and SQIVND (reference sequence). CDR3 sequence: CASSIGTAIFYGYTF. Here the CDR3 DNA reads TGTGCCAGTAGTATAGGGACAGCGATCTTCTATGGCTACACCTTC.

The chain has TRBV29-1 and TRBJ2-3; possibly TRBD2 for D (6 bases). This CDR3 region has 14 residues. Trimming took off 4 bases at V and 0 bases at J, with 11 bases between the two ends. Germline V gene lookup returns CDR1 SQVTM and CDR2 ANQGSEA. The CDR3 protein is CSVAGERSTDTQYF. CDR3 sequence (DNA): TGCAGCGTTGCGGGGGAGCGGAGCACAGATACGCAGTATTTT.

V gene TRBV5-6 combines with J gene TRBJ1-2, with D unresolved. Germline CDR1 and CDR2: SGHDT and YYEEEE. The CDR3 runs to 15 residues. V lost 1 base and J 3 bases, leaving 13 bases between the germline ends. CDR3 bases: TGTGCCAGCAGCTTGACCCGGGATTGGGACTATGGCTACACCTTC. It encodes CASSLTRDWDYGYTF.

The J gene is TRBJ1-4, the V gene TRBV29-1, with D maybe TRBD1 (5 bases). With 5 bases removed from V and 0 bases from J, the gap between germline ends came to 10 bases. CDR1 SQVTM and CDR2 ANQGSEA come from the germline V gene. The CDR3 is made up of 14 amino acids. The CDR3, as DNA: TGCAGCGTTATTACAGGAGCAACTAATGAAAAACTGTTTTTT. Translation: CSVITGATNEKLFF.

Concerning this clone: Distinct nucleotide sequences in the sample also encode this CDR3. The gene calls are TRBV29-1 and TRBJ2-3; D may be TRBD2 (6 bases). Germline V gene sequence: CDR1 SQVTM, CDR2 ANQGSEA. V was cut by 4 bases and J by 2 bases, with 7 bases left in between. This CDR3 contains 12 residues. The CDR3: CSVVRDTDTQYF. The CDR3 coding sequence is TGCAGCGTTGTGCGGGACACAGATACGCAGTATTTT.

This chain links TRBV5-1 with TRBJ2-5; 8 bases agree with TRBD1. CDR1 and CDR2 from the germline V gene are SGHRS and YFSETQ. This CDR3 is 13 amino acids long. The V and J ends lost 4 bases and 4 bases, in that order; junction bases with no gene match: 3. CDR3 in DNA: TGCGCCAGCAGCATGACAGGGGTAGAGACCCAGTACTTC. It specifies CASSMTGVETQYF.

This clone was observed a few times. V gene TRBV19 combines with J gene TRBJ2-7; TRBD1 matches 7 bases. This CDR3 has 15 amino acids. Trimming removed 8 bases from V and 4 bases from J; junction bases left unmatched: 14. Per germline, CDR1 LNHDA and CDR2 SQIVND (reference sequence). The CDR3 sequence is CASSTRWTGAYEQYF. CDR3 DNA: TGTGCCAGTTCAACTCGCTGGACAGGAGCTTACGAGCAGTACTTC.

The CDR3 DNA is TGTGCCAGCAGCTTCGGACAGGGCAAAGAGACCCAGTACTTC. Translation gives CASSFGQGKETQYF. The V and J genes are TRBV7-2 and TRBJ2-5; 8 bases fit TRBD1. V shed 3 bases and J 3 bases; nucleotides not matched to a gene: 3. CDR3 size: 14 residues. Germline CDR1 reads SGHTA; CDR2 reads FQGNSA.

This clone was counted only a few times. This CDR3 is CAISEMETQYF. The CDR3 coding sequence is TGTGCCATCAGTGAGATGGAGACCCAGTACTTC. The genes are TRBV10-3 and TRBJ2-5; no clear D gene. The CDR3 length is 11 residues. From germline, CDR1 is ENHRY and CDR2 SYGVKD. With 2 bases removed from V and 5 bases from J, the gap between germline ends came to 3 bases.

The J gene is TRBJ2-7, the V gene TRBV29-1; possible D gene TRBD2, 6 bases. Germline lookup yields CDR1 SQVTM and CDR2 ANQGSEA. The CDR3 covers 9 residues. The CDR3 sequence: CNGGGEQYF. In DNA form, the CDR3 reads TGCAACGGGGGTGGCGAGCAGTACTTC.